These 22 T cell receptor beta chains share one sample of origin, sequenced in a study of vaccination and CD4 T cells after COVID-19. Cultured CD4+ T cell DNA was sequenced using the Oncomine TCR Beta short-read assay. TCRdb reprocessed the PCR reads via MiXCR and lists one record per CDR3 protein. This table has approximately 20,000 distinct CDR3 sequences, 50% to 60% appearing once. Documented treatment: approximately 9-day PBMC culture with coronavirus spike peptide pools or control peptides (ViraFEST assay). Their recognized antigens are unknown. Sequenced material: CD4+ T cells from blood, cultured in vitro. These receptors all stem from a human donor who had recovered from COVID-19.

The chain joins TRBV12-3 or TRBV12-4 to TRBJ2-7, with unresolved D. The length of the CDR3 is 14 residues. The V gene lost 10 bases and the J gene lost 3 bases, with 19 bases spanning the gap. CDR3 coding DNA: TGTGCCACTTCGTTAGGTCTAGGAAGCTACGAGCAGTACTTC. Translating gives CATSLGLGSYEQYF.

The sample holds a few counts of this clonotype. This chain joins TRBV27 and TRBJ2-2; D is tentatively TRBD1 or TRBD2 (6 bases each). This CDR3 comprises 15 residues. Per germline, CDR1 MNHEY and CDR2 SMNVEV (reference sequence). Trimming shortened V by 6 bases and J by 1 base, and 12 bases separated the two germline ends. CDR3 in DNA: TGTGCCAGCAGACTACAGGGAGGGAACACCGGGGAGCTGTTTTTT. It specifies CASRLQGGNTGELFF.

The chain recombines TRBV29-1 with TRBJ1-1; D ambiguous. From germline, CDR1 is SQVTM and CDR2 ANQGSEA. The V gene lost 4 bases and the J gene lost 5 bases, with 8 bases spanning the gap. This CDR3 contains 11 residues. CDR3: CSVAEETEAFF. The DNA of the CDR3 is TGCAGCGTTGCGGAGGAGACTGAAGCTTTCTTT.

The chain joins TRBV11-2 to TRBJ2-7, with 8 positions matching TRBD1. Germline V lookup: CDR1 SGHAT, CDR2 FQNNGV. The trim removed 1 base at V and 11 bases at J, leaving 7 bases unmatched. The CDR3 is 13 residues long. The CDR3 spells CASSLVQGAVEYF. The CDR3 DNA reads as TGTGCCAGCAGCTTAGTGCAGGGGGCCGTGGAGTACTTC.

This clonotype was seen a handful of times. The chain uses TRBV24-1 and TRBJ2-3; 7 bases match TRBD2. Unmatched junction bases numbered 0, after V lost 0 bases and J lost 4 bases. CDR1 and CDR2 from the germline V gene are KGHDR and SFDVKD. This CDR3 spans 14 amino acids. CDR3 amino acids: CATSDLRGADTQYF. The CDR3 DNA follows: TGTGCCACCAGTGATTTGCGGGGGGCAGATACGCAGTATTTT.

This clonotype came up a few times. This sequence joins TRBV27 and TRBJ2-3, with a tentative D call TRBD1 (5 bases). The ends were cut back, 6 bases at V and 6 bases at J, with 25 bases in the middle. The CDR3 has 17 amino acids. Germline CDR1 reads MNHEY; CDR2 reads SMNVEV (reference sequence). The CDR3 loop is CASRLSLQVIQEDTQYF. The CDR3 DNA reads as TGTGCCAGCAGACTTTCACTACAGGTAATCCAAGAGGATACGCAGTATTTT.

On this clonotype itself: Because the CDR3 is missing its conserved closing phenylalanine or tryptophan, this is likely a read error. V usage is TRBV30 and J usage is TRBJ2-1; tentative D call: TRBD2 (6 bases). CDR1 is GTSNPN and CDR2 is SVGIG in the germline V gene (reference sequence). This CDR3 region has 11 residues. The ends were cut back, 4 bases at V and 9 bases at J, with 10 bases in the middle. The CDR3 protein is CAWKAGSEQFS. CDR3 DNA sequence: TGTGCCTGGAAGGCGGGGAGTGAGCAGTTCTCC.

The V and J genes are TRBV6-1 and TRBJ1-6; D is ambiguous. Trimming cost V 6 bases and J 5 bases, with 8 bases left between them. The germline CDR1 and CDR2 sequences are MNHNS and SASEGT. This CDR3 is built from 13 residues. Here the CDR3 DNA reads TGTGCCAGCAGGACAAAAAATAATTCACCCCTCCACTTT. Protein product: CASRTKNNSPLHF.

The chain joins TRBV20-1 to TRBJ2-3, with 12 bases fitting TRBD2. The germline V gene encodes CDR1 DFQATT and CDR2 SNEGSKA (reference sequence). CDR3 size: 13 residues. The trim removed 6 bases at V and 5 bases at J, leaving 3 bases unmatched. The CDR3 loop reads CSAPGLAGDTQYF. CDR3 in DNA: TGCAGTGCCCCGGGACTAGCGGGAGATACGCAGTATTTT.

CDR3 bases: TGTGCCAGCAGGAGGGGCCCGAACACCGGGGAGCTGTTTTTT. Translated, it gives CASRRGPNTGELFF. The chain links TRBV6-1 to TRBJ2-2; either TRBD1 or TRBD2 may supply D (5 bases each). V lost 6 bases, J lost 0 bases, and 8 bases lay in between. Germline CDR1 and CDR2: MNHNS and SASEGT. This CDR3 comprises 14 residues.

The CDR3 sequence: CASSTGLAGEFEQYF. CDR3 nucleotides: TGTGCCAGCAGTACGGGACTAGCGGGAGAGTTCGAGCAGTACTTC. The rearrangement uses TRBV27 and TRBJ2-7; 14 positions match TRBD2. The germline V gene has CDR1 MNHEY and CDR2 SMNVEV (reference sequence). The junction had 6 bases not matched to a gene; V was cut back by 5 bases and J by 6 bases. This CDR3 is 15 amino acids long.

The gene calls are TRBV9 and TRBJ2-7; D might be TRBD1 (6 bases). The CDR3 is 14 amino acids. V was pared by 0 bases and J by 0 bases, with 7 bases between. Per the germline V gene, CDR1 is SGDLS and CDR2 is YYNGEE. Here the CDR3 reads CASSVDRASYEQYF. The CDR3 DNA is TGTGCCAGCAGCGTAGACAGGGCCTCCTACGAGCAGTACTTC.

The chain carries TRBV20-1 and TRBJ1-2, with unresolved D. This CDR3 has 14 residues. Germline assignment: CDR1 DFQATT and CDR2 SNEGSKA (reference sequence). Trimming pared 1 base from V and 3 bases from J, leaving 12 bases between. The DNA of the CDR3 is TGCAGTGCTAGAGCAACGGGATCAGACTATGGCTACACCTTC. Amino acids: CSARATGSDYGYTF.

This chain links TRBV11-2 with TRBJ2-2, with D tentatively TRBD2 (5 bases). The V gene's germline CDR1 is SGHAT and CDR2 FQNNGV. The CDR3 has 13 residues. Between the trimmed V and J ends, which lost 5 bases and 5 bases, there was a span of 9 bases. CDR3 region: CASSLSATGELFF. The DNA for the CDR3 is TGTGCCAGCAGCCTTAGCGCGACCGGGGAGCTGTTTTTT.

This rearrangement joins TRBV21-1 to TRBJ2-1; the table's D gene call, TRBD2, was not cross checked with the DNA. TRBV21-1 is a recognized pseudogene. The CDR3 runs to 15 residues. The CDR3 nucleotides read TGTGCCAGCAGCAAAGAGGGTGGCCCTTGGGATGAGCAGTTCTTC. It yields the protein CASSKEGGPWDEQFF.

This clonotype was found a few times. The chain combines TRBV11-3 with TRBJ2-7, with TRBD2 identical over 10 bases. The J segment lost 2 bases and the V segment lost 5 bases, leaving 12 bases of the junction unmatched. The CDR3 is made up of 17 amino acids. The germline CDR1 and CDR2 sequences are SGHNT and YENEEA. The CDR3 sequence: CASSPSAGTSVTYEQYF. The CDR3 DNA reads TGTGCCAGCAGCCCCTCCGCCGGGACTAGCGTAACCTACGAGCAGTACTTC. The full variable domain, in which reference TRBV11-3 and TRBJ2-7 provide the parts outside the CDR3, is EAGVVQSPRYKIIEKKQPVAFWCNPISGHNTLYWYLQNLGQGPELLIRYENEEAVDDSQLPKDRFSAERLKGVDSTLKIQPAELGDSAVYLCASSPSAGTSVTYEQYFGPGTRLTVT.

In this sample, this clonotype turned up a few times. The chain's CDR3 is CASSYSKQGRSPLHF. Written as DNA, the CDR3 is TGTGCCAGCAGTTACTCGAAACAGGGGAGGTCACCCCTCCACTTT. The gene calls are TRBV6-5 and TRBJ1-6, with 7 bases matching TRBD1. The CDR3 length is 15 residues. The germline CDR1 and CDR2 sequences are MNHEY and SVGAGI. With 0 bases clipped from V and 10 bases from J, the junction kept 6 bases outside the gene matches.

The chain joins TRBV20-1 to TRBJ2-1; 9 positions match TRBD2. The V gene's germline CDR1 is DFQATT and CDR2 SNEGSKA (reference sequence). The CDR3 totals 15 residues. V was pared by 0 bases and J by 9 bases, with 9 bases of the junction left unmatched. CDR3 residues: CSARDFRREGLEQFF. The CDR3 DNA reads TGCAGTGCTAGAGATTTTCGGCGGGAGGGGCTTGAGCAGTTCTTC.

J is TRBJ1-4 and V is TRBV20-1; 7 bases map to TRBD1. Germline V gives CDR1 DFQATT, CDR2 SNEGSKA (reference sequence). The CDR3 loop spans 14 amino acids. V lost 5 bases, J lost 8 bases, and 11 bases stayed unmatched. The CDR3, as DNA: TGCAGTGCTCTCGAGAGGGACAGCGGCGAAAAACTGTTTTTT. Its translation: CSALERDSGEKLFF.

The chain employs TRBV27 and TRBJ2-7; TRBD2 aligns across 8 bases. Germline trimming cut 5 bases from V and 0 bases from J; bases unmatched to any gene: 6. Germline V CDR1 and CDR2: MNHEY, SMNVEV (reference sequence). The CDR3 runs to 15 residues. The CDR3 nucleotides read TGTGCCAGCAGTCGAGCGGGAGAGAGCTCCTACGAGCAGTACTTC. Translating gives CASSRAGESSYEQYF.

This clonotype was observed a few times. The chain links TRBV2 to TRBJ1-2, with a possible D match to TRBD1 (6 bases). V was clipped by 8 bases and J by 6 bases, with 10 bases between them. The CDR3 runs 11 residues. Germline CDR1 SNHLY, CDR2 FYNNEI. CDR3 bases: TGTGCCAGCGGAACAGGGAATGGCTACACCTTC. This sequence encodes CASGTGNGYTF.

The chain links TRBV20-1 to TRBJ1-2; a possible D gene is TRBD1 (6 bases). V dropped 0 bases and J dropped 4 bases, with 12 bases sitting between them. Germline CDR1 is DFQATT and CDR2 is SNEGSKA (reference sequence). This CDR3 spans 14 amino acids. The CDR3 DNA follows: TGCAGTGCTAGAGATAATGGGGGGCCCTATGGCTACACCTTC. This translates into CSARDNGGPYGYTF.